What follows is one T cell receptor (beta chain) and its context. A J-beta primer mix and a sample-barcoded 5' primer were used in a second PCR of about 7 to 12 cycles. TCRdb redid the calling of the 5' RACE reads with MiXCR, one entry per CDR3 protein. This table holds about 770,000 distinct CDR3 sequences, under 45% found once. These data come from a study of blood T cells in healthy people across ages. J lost 2 bases, V lost 7 bases, and 6 bases had no gene match. The CDR3 length is 15 residues. CDR1 is SGHRS and CDR2 is YFSETQ in the germline V gene. The TCR originated in a man in his sixties in good health. This chain uses TRBV5-1 with TRBJ2-3; 11 positions match TRBD2. Sequencing was done on a sample of blood. CDR3 protein: CASGGTSGLTDTQYF. The DNA of the CDR3 is TGCGCCAGCGGCGGGACTAGCGGACTCACAGATACGCAGTATTTT.